Listed below are T cell receptor beta chains from one sample, sequenced in a study of blood T cell repertoires in COVID-19. The assay was immunoSEQ multiplex PCR, and TCRdb's table has in-frame clones only and misses some. Of approximately 120,000 clones listed, about 85% were seen once; the top ten hold around 3.2%. Specimen: peripheral blood. The receptors were sampled from an elderly woman with COVID-19, enrolled during active disease. The CDR3 runs from the conserved cysteine through the conserved F or W. A D gene is named only where the DNA matches it firmly. Rows give clone size only sometimes, using once, few, many, or a class for an expanded clone.

v_gene	j_gene	d_gene	abundance	len	CDR3nt	CDR3aa
TRBV19	TRBJ1-1	TRBD1	-	14	TGTGCCAGTAGTACACGGACAGGGAGCACTGAAGCTTTCTTT	CASSTRTGSTEAFF
TRBV5-1	TRBJ2-5	TRBD2	-	15	TGCGCCAGCAGCTTGCGACTAGCGGGAGAGGGGACCCAGTACTTC	CASSLRLAGEGTQYF
TRBV15	TRBJ1-1	TRBD1	-	14	TGTGCCACCAGCAGTAGACAGGGGAACACTGAAGCTTTCTTT	CATSSRQGNTEAFF
TRBV6-1	TRBJ1-4	TRBD1	-	15	TGTGCCAGCAGTGAAACAGGGGTGTCTAATGAAAAACTGTTTTTT	CASSETGVSNEKLFF
TRBV19	TRBJ2-7	-	-	15	TGTGCCAGTAGTATTCCCCGCGGGGCCTCCTACGAGCAGTACTTC	CASSIPRGASYEQYF
TRBV9	TRBJ2-3	TRBD2	-	17	TGTGCCAGCAGCGTAGACCCAGCGGGAGGGCCGAAGGATACGCAGTATTTT	CASSVDPAGGPKDTQYF
TRBV7-9	TRBJ1-2	TRBD1	-	14	TGTGCCAGCAGCTTAGAGGGGACAGGGAGCGGCTACACCTTC	CASSLEGTGSGYTF
TRBV11-2	TRBJ2-7	-	-	13	TGTGCCAGCAGCTTAGATCCAGGCTTGGAGCAGTACTTC	CASSLDPGLEQYF
TRBV7-3	TRBJ1-2	TRBD1	-	13	TGTGCCAGCAGCCAAGGGACAGGGGATGGCTACACCTTC	CASSQGTGDGYTF
TRBV3-1/TRBV3-2	TRBJ1-4	-	-	15	TGTGCCAGCAGCCCCCGGGAGACGGCTTCGGGGAAACTGTTTTTT	CASSPRETASGKLFF
TRBV5-6	TRBJ2-7	-	-	14	TGCGCCAGCAGCTTGGAACAGAGCTCCTACGAGCAGTACTTC	CASSLEQSSYEQYF
TRBV10-3	TRBJ2-7	TRBD1	-	12	TGTGCCATCGGGACACAGGGGGACGAGCAGTACTTC	CAIGTQGDEQYF
TRBV27	TRBJ1-1	TRBD1	-	14	TGTGCCAGCTGCCGACAGGGGGCCAACACTGAAGCTTTCTTT	CASCRQGANTEAFF
TRBV10-2	TRBJ2-7	-	-	12	TGCGCCAGCAGTGACTTAACAGCCGAGCAGTACTTC	CASSDLTAEQYF
TRBV7-2	TRBJ2-4	-	-	16	TGTGCCAGCAGCTTAGCGTCAATCGGGTTCTCGAACATTCAGTACTTC	CASSLASIGFSNIQYF
TRBV5-5	TRBJ2-1	TRBD2	-	16	TGTGCCAGCAGCTTGGTCCCTAGCGGGAGTAAGGATGAGCAGTTCTTC	CASSLVPSGSKDEQFF
TRBV5-5	TRBJ2-1	-	-	12	TGTGCCAGCAGGGGGGCCAGGGCCGAGCAGTTCTTC	CASRGARAEQFF
TRBV19	TRBJ2-2	TRBD1	-	16	TGTGCCAGTAGCCTGGGACAGGGGGCGAACACCGGGGAGCTGTTTTTT	CASSLGQGANTGELFF
TRBV29-1	TRBJ2-5	-	-	14	TGCAGCGTTGAAGATCGTAAAGGGGAAGAGACCCAGTACTTC	CSVEDRKGEETQYF
TRBV7-9	TRBJ2-1	-	-	13	TGTGCCAGCAGCACAAGCTCCTACAATGAGCAGTTCTTC	CASSTSSYNEQFF
TRBV5-1	TRBJ1-1	-	-	16	TGCGCCAGCAGCAGGGGTCCCGGCGGGATGAACACTGAAGCTTTCTTT	CASSRGPGGMNTEAFF
TRBV4-2	TRBJ1-3	-	-	15	TGTGCCAGCAGCCATCCCGGAGGGGTTGGAAACACCATATATTTT	CASSHPGGVGNTIYF
TRBV7-8	TRBJ2-2	-	-	12	TGTGCCAGCGGGCCCCTCCTGGGGGAGCTGTTTTTT	CASGPLLGELFF
TRBV13	TRBJ1-3	-	-	16	TGTGCCAGCAGCTTGGGCCCGGGGGGCTCTGGAAACACCATATATTTT	CASSLGPGGSGNTIYF
TRBV18	TRBJ2-7	-	-	13	TGTGCCAGCTCACCAGGAGGGTTCTACGAGCAGTACTTC	CASSPGGFYEQYF
TRBV11-1	TRBJ2-4	-	-	11	TGTGCCAGCGGGCGGGGAGACATTCAGTACTTC	CASGRGDIQYF
TRBV5-5	TRBJ2-1	TRBD2	few	17	TGTGCCAGCAGCTCGGCTTCCGGACTAGCAGTCAACAATGAGCAGTTCTTC	CASSSASGLAVNNEQFF
TRBV6-5	TRBJ1-2	-	-	15	TGTGCCAGCAGTTACTCGGGAGGGTTCCGAGATGGCTACACCTTC	CASSYSGGFRDGYTF
TRBV28	TRBJ1-4	TRBD1	few	15	TGTGCCAGCAGTTCCTGGACAGGGCTTAATGAAAAACTGTTTTTT	CASSSWTGLNEKLFF
TRBV4-3	TRBJ1-6	TRBD1	-	16	TGCGCCAGCAGCCAAGATCCGTCAGGGGGGAATTCACCCCTCCACTTT	CASSQDPSGGNSPLHF
TRBV27	TRBJ2-6	-	-	18	TGTGCCAGCAGGGATCCGCGGGGCAGTCGCTCTGGGGCCAACGTCCTGACTTTC	CASRDPRGSRSGANVLTF
TRBV9	TRBJ2-3	TRBD2	-	18	TGTGCCAGCAGCGCGGGAACCACTAGCGGACGATCAACAGATACGCAGTATTTT	CASSAGTTSGRSTDTQYF
TRBV19	TRBJ2-5	-	-	13	TGTGCCAGTAGTCCCCAGGGTCTTGAGACCCAGTACTTC	CASSPQGLETQYF
TRBV9	TRBJ2-5	TRBD1	-	15	TGTGCCAGCAGCGGCGGGGGACAGGGGTTTGAGACCCAGTACTTC	CASSGGGQGFETQYF
TRBV18	TRBJ2-5	-	-	14	TGTGCCAGCTCTCCGCGGGCAGCCCAAGAGACCCAGTACTTC	CASSPRAAQETQYF
TRBV19	TRBJ2-6	TRBD2	-	18	TGTGCCAGTAATCTAGCGGGAGGGCCCATCGCTGGGGCCAACGTCCTGACTTTC	CASNLAGGPIAGANVLTF
TRBV14	TRBJ1-3	TRBD1	few	17	TGTGCCAGCAGCCAAGATTGGCCGGGACAGGGTGGTAACACCATATATTTT	CASSQDWPGQGGNTIYF
TRBV19	TRBJ2-1	TRBD2	few	18	TGTGCCAGTAGTAGGACTAGCGGGAGGGCTCAGTCGTATGGTGAGCAGTTCTTC	CASSRTSGRAQSYGEQFF
TRBV28	TRBJ1-2	-	-	12	TGTGCCAGCAGAGACCACAGCTATGGCTACACCTTC	CASRDHSYGYTF
TRBV5-6	TRBJ2-7	-	once	16	TGTGCCAGCGCCTCCCGGAGGGTTGGGTACTCCTACGAGCAGTACTTC	CASASRRVGYSYEQYF
TRBV10-3	TRBJ2-1	TRBD2	once	18	TGTGCCATCAGTGGTCCCACTAGCGGCCCAAGCTCCTACAATGAGCAGTTCTTC	CAISGPTSGPSSYNEQFF
TRBV6-5	TRBJ2-1	TRBD2	few	15	TGTGCCAGCGCCCCGTTAGCGGGTCAGCTCAATGAGCAGTTCTTC	CASAPLAGQLNEQFF
TRBV28	TRBJ2-6	-	few	17	TGTGCCAGCAGCCGGCTCGGGTCACCTTTTGGGGCCAACGTCCTGACTTTC	CASSRLGSPFGANVLTF
TRBV11-2	TRBJ2-5	TRBD2	-	17	TGTGCCAGCAGTCGCCGACTAGCGGGGTCCAAGTTAGAGACCCAGTACTTC	CASSRRLAGSKLETQYF
TRBV6-2/TRBV6-3	TRBJ1-2	-	-	17	TGTGCCAGCAGTTACTCGATTACGGACAGTCAACTCTATGGCTACACCTTC	CASSYSITDSQLYGYTF
TRBV27	TRBJ2-1	-	few	17	TGTGCCAGCAGTCACTTACCTCGGAGGCCCGGAGTGGATGAGCAGTTCTTC	CASSHLPRRPGVDEQFF
TRBV3-1/TRBV3-2	TRBJ1-2	TRBD1	-	16	TGTGCCAGCAGCCAAGAGACTTGGACAGGGGGCCATGGCTACACCTTC	CASSQETWTGGHGYTF
TRBV7-2	TRBJ1-2	TRBD1	-	14	TGTGCCAGCAGCGCAACCGGGACAGGGGGAGGCTACACCTTC	CASSATGTGGGYTF
TRBV6-6	TRBJ2-7	-	-	14	TGTGCCAGCAGTTACCCAGGGCTAACCTACGAGCAGTACTTC	CASSYPGLTYEQYF
TRBV29-1	TRBJ2-5	TRBD2	-	15	TGCAGCGTGCCCCGGACTAGCGGGAGTTCTGGGACCCAGTACTTC	CSVPRTSGSSGTQYF
TRBV25-1	TRBJ1-3	-	-	12	TGTGCCAGCAGCCAGGACAGAAACACCATATATTTT	CASSQDRNTIYF
TRBV19	TRBJ2-3	TRBD1	few	13	TGTGCCAGTCGGGACAGGGGGGCAGATACGCAGTATTTT	CASRDRGADTQYF
TRBV21-1	TRBJ1-5	-	-	18	TGTGCCCGCAACCTACAGGGCCCCAATTGCTATAGCAATCAGCCCCAGCATTTT	CARNLQGPNCYSNQPQHF
TRBV9	TRBJ2-3	-	-	14	TGTGCCAGCAACCAAGATCAGGTCGCAGATACGCAGTATTTT	CASNQDQVADTQYF
TRBV5-1	TRBJ2-7	TRBD1	once	16	TGCGCCAGCAGCTTGACCGGGACAGGGGACCCCTACGAGCAGTACTTC	CASSLTGTGDPYEQYF
TRBV11-2	TRBJ1-5	-	-	18	TGTGCCAGCAGCTTAGGCGGGGGCCGACCGATTAGCAATCAGCCCCAGCATTTT	CASSLGGGRPISNQPQHF
TRBV28	TRBJ2-3	TRBD1	-	15	TGTGCCAGCAGTCCGACAGGGGCGGGCACAGATACGCAGTATTTT	CASSPTGAGTDTQYF
TRBV4-2	TRBJ2-5	TRBD2	-	17	TGTGCCAGCAGCCAATTAGGGACTAGCGGAGGGGGGGAGACCCAGTACTTC	CASSQLGTSGGGETQYF
TRBV4-3	TRBJ2-3	-	-	16	TGCGCCAGCAGCCAAGATCCAGGTATTGTCACAGATACGCAGTATTTT	CASSQDPGIVTDTQYF